The 21 T cell receptor beta chains below were found in one sample sequenced in a study of cytomegalovirus exposure and HLA in healthy donors. Vbeta (60) and Jbeta (13) primers were used in the PCR. Repertoires were generated with immunoSEQ multiplex PCR, while TCRdb's copy carries only in-frame clones and drops some. The sample lists roughly 120,000 clones; about four fifths were seen once. The sequenced material came from PBMCs. All receptors derive from a woman aged 25-40 years in good health and CMV-seronegative.

This sequence joins TRBV6-5 and TRBJ2-7; the D gene is possibly TRBD1 (6 bases). Germline-derived CDR1 and CDR2 are MNHEY and SVGAGI. This CDR3 contains 15 residues. Trimming removed 5 bases at V and 2 bases at J, with 16 bases between. CDR3 loop: CASSAVQGPPYEQYF. CDR3 in DNA: TGTGCCAGCAGTGCGGTCCAGGGGCCTCCCTACGAGCAGTACTTC.

This clone was seen more than once but under ten times. The chain combines TRBV14 with TRBJ2-3; weak D call: TRBD2 (5 bases). CDR1 SGHDN and CDR2 FVKESK come from the germline V gene. This CDR3 contains 16 residues. Trimming took 5 bases from V and 2 from J, leaving 17 bases between them. DNA of the CDR3: TGTGCCAGCAGCAAGGGAGCGGTAGGGCTCACAGATACGCAGTATTTT. This translates into CASSKGAVGLTDTQYF.

The chain recombines TRBV5-1 with TRBJ2-1; tentatively, D is TRBD2 (5 bases). With 0 bases removed from V and 6 bases from J, the gap between germline ends came to 10 bases. Looked up from germline, CDR1 is SGHRS and CDR2 is YFSETQ. CDR3 length equals 14 residues. This chain's CDR3 is CASSLGGSFNEQFF. The CDR3 DNA follows: TGCGCCAGCAGCTTGGGAGGGAGTTTCAATGAGCAGTTCTTC.

In regard to this clone: The germline gene is not matched at one end of the junction; a read error may be the cause. The CDR3 coding sequence is TGTGCCAGCAGTTTGGCAGGGGGCACCAGGGAGCTGTTTTTT. It is translated as CASSLAGGTRELFF. The chain recombines TRBV27 with TRBJ2-2, with 8 bases matching TRBD1. Looked up from germline, CDR1 is MNHEY and CDR2 is SMNVEV (reference sequence). The CDR3 loop spans 14 amino acids.

The table lists this clone with a count of one. The junction does not match germline at one end; this may be a read error. The gene calls are TRBV7-7 and TRBJ2-1, with D uncertain. Germline assignment: CDR1 SSHAT and CDR2 FNYEAQ (reference sequence). This CDR3 is 14 amino acids long. The CDR3 sequence: CASSPRIADNEQFF. The CDR3 DNA reads as TGTGCTAGCAGCCCCCGGATAGCAGACAATGAGCAGTTCTTC.

V usage is TRBV10-3 and J usage is TRBJ1-1, with D possibly being TRBD1 (5 bases). V was shortened by 3 bases and J by 3 bases, with 17 bases between the two germline ends. The CDR3 runs 16 residues. The germline CDR1 and CDR2 sequences are ENHRY and SYGVKD. CDR3 nucleotides: TGTGCCATCAGTGATGGGCGCAGGCGGGGGGACACTGAAGCTTTCTTT. It codes for CAISDGRRRGDTEAFF.

The chain links TRBV27 to TRBJ2-7, with 11 positions matching TRBD2. Unmatched junction bases numbered 3, after V lost 5 bases and J lost 3 bases. CDR1 and CDR2 from the germline V gene are MNHEY and SMNVEV (reference sequence). This CDR3 has 14 residues. CDR3 bases: TGTGCCAGCAGTGGGACTAGCGGAAACTACGAGCAGTACTTC. This translates into CASSGTSGNYEQYF.

J is TRBJ2-2 and V is TRBV18; TRBD2 is a possible D gene (5 bases). The V end was cut by 3 bases, the J end by 8 bases, with 19 bases between. Germline loops: CDR1 KGHSH, CDR2 LQKENI. This CDR3 has 16 amino acids. The CDR3 nucleotides are TGTGCCAGCTCACCTGATCATCCCGGGATTTCAGGGGAGCTGTTTTTT. This sequence encodes CASSPDHPGISGELFF. The full variable domain, with the rest looked up from reference TRBV18 and TRBJ2-2, is NAGVMQNPRHLVRRRGQEARLRCSPMKGHSHVYWYRQLPEEGLKFMVYLQKENIIDESGMPKERFSAEFPKEGPSILRIQQVVRGDSAAYFCASSPDHPGISGELFFGEGSRLTVL.

CDR3 sequence: CAIRLAGGPVNEQFF. DNA of the CDR3: TGTGCCATCAGGCTAGCGGGAGGGCCGGTCAATGAGCAGTTCTTC. The chain recombines TRBV10-3 with TRBJ2-1; 12 bases fit TRBD2. CDR3 length: 15 amino acids. After removal of 6 bases from V and 6 bases from J, the junction contained 6 bases not matched to a gene. Germline CDR1 and CDR2: ENHRY and SYGVKD.

The rearrangement uses TRBV7-2 and TRBJ1-5; unclear D gene. The CDR3 length is 13 residues. CDR1 SGHTA and CDR2 FQGNSA come from the germline V gene. Deletions cut 0 bases from V and 6 bases from J, with 6 bases between. CDR3 nucleotides: TGTGCCAGCAGCTTAGCGGGCACTCAGCCCCAGCATTTT. This codes for CASSLAGTQPQHF.

The V gene is TRBV7-9, the J gene TRBJ1-2, with 11 bases matching TRBD1. The CDR3 extends over 13 amino acids. V was clipped by 3 bases and J by 7 bases; unmatched bases: 1. CDR1 SEHNR and CDR2 FQNEAQ come from the germline V gene (reference sequence). For the CDR3, the DNA is TGTGCCAGCAGCTTGGGGACAGGGGGTGGCTACACCTTC. Translating gives CASSLGTGGGYTF.

A few counts support this clone. The chain joins TRBV27 to TRBJ2-1; possible D gene TRBD2, 6 bases. Germline V gene sequence: CDR1 MNHEY, CDR2 SMNVEV (reference sequence). Trimming shortened V by 5 bases and J by 6 bases, and 20 bases separated the two germline ends. The CDR3 has 16 amino acids. In DNA, the CDR3 is TGTGCCAGCAGTACCACTTGGACGCAGCGGGTCAATGAGCAGTTCTTC. Translation gives CASSTTWTQRVNEQFF.

The V and J genes are TRBV30 and TRBJ2-7, with 8 bases that match TRBD1. The CDR3 has 13 amino acids. Germline CDR1 reads GTSNPN; CDR2 reads SVGIG (reference sequence). V dropped 0 bases and J dropped 2; count of bases not matched to a gene: 0. As DNA, the CDR3 is TGTGCCTGGAGTGTACAGGGGGCCTACGAGCAGTACTTC. Translated, it gives CAWSVQGAYEQYF.

The J gene is TRBJ2-2, the V gene TRBV6-1; maybe TRBD2 (6 bases). Germline V gives CDR1 MNHNS, CDR2 SASEGT. CDR3 length: 13 amino acids. With 7 bases removed from V and 7 bases from J, the gap between germline ends came to 13 bases. CDR3 in DNA: TGTGCCAGCAACCCCCTAGCGAACGGGGAGCTGTTTTTT. It yields the protein CASNPLANGELFF.

V and J are TRBV5-1 and TRBJ1-5, with 7 bases that match TRBD1. Unmatched junction bases numbered 4, after V lost 1 base and J lost 0 bases. Germline CDR1 is SGHRS and CDR2 is YFSETQ. This CDR3 is built from 16 residues. The CDR3 DNA sequence: TGCGCCAGCAGCTTGACAGGGGATTCTAGCAATCAGCCCCAGCATTTT. It encodes CASSLTGDSSNQPQHF.

This chain joins TRBV25-1 and TRBJ2-5; TRBD2 matches at 7 bases. Near its end, the DNA agrees better with TRBJ2-7, so the J call may be wrong. Germline CDR1 is MGHDK and CDR2 is SYGVNS. The CDR3 has 13 residues. The CDR3 region is CASTRRGGYEQYF. The CDR3 DNA sequence: TGTGCCAGCACCCGACGCGGGGGTTACGAGCAGTACTTC.

This chain links TRBV11-3 with TRBJ2-5; no definite D call. The J call may be faulty, since TRBJ2-7 better matches the DNA end. CDR3 length equals 13 residues. Germline lookup yields CDR1 SGHNT and CDR2 YENEEA. The CDR3 coding sequence is TGTGCCAGCAGCTTAGGGGCGACCTACGAGCAGTACTTC. Protein: CASSLGATYEQYF.

As regards this clone: Distinct nucleotide sequences in the sample also encode this CDR3. The chain recombines TRBV19 with TRBJ2-7; 7 bases are a match to TRBD1. The CDR3 extends over 14 amino acids. The V and J ends lost 6 bases and 0 bases, in that order; junction bases with no gene match: 5. Germline loops: CDR1 LNHDA, CDR2 SQIVND (reference sequence). The CDR3 is CASSPQGSSYEQYF. The CDR3 nucleotides are TGTGCCAGTAGCCCACAGGGGAGCTCCTACGAGCAGTACTTC.

The chain has TRBV27 and TRBJ1-5; D perhaps matches TRBD1 (6 bases). Germline V gene data show CDR1 as MNHEY and CDR2 as SMNVEV (reference sequence). The CDR3 spans 17 residues. Trimming took 4 bases from V and 6 from J, leaving 22 bases between them. The CDR3: CASSSAPDSPRGQPQHF. The CDR3, as DNA: TGTGCCAGCAGTTCAGCCCCGGACAGCCCCAGGGGTCAGCCCCAGCATTTT.

The chain links TRBV5-3 to TRBJ2-5; 10 bases map to TRBD1. The J call may be faulty, since TRBJ2-7 better matches the DNA end. TRBV5-3 belongs to the ORF category, with a function that is uncertain. The CDR3 runs 15 residues. The CDR3 reads CARSLPGTGAYEQYF. In nucleotides, the CDR3 is TGTGCCAGAAGCCTACCCGGGACAGGGGCCTACGAGCAGTACTTC.

The V gene is TRBV27, the J gene TRBJ1-2; tentatively, D is TRBD1 (5 bases). CDR1 is MNHEY, CDR2 SMNVEV, per germline (reference sequence). CDR3 length: 13 amino acids. Between the trimmed V and J ends, which lost 6 bases and 8 bases, there was a span of 16 bases. This CDR3 is CASSQVGGSGYTF. The DNA of the CDR3 is TGTGCCAGCAGCCAGGTCGGGGGATCGGGCTACACCTTC.